This T cell receptor (beta chain) comes out of a study of blood T cell repertoires in COVID-19. The overall study: Whether acute or convalescent, the COVID-19 samples came from the United States, Italy and Spain. From T cells, B-cell-depleted T cells, or PBMCs came the material, which was cDNA or gDNA.

V lost 2 bases and J 6 bases, leaving 13 bases between the germline ends. Germline V gene sequence: CDR1 MNHNY, CDR2 SVGAGI (reference sequence). The CDR3 consists of 14 residues. Authors' processing steps: Scientists estimated how many nucleated cells there were by amplifying reference gene primers. Generated by immunoSEQ multiplex PCR, the TCRdb table keeps only in-frame clones and is missing some. That table gives V, J and clone size, and the DNA gave D and trimming. The sample gives a few hundred thousand clones, 75% to 85% of which show up once; approximately 7% is in the top ten. The TCR sequence derives from a woman in her fifties or sixties with acute or convalescent COVID-19. The rearrangement links TRBV6-6 to TRBJ1-2; D not resolved. Sequencing was done on a sample of peripheral blood. The CDR3 bases are TGTGCCAGCAGTTACCAGGTCCCCTCGGATGGCTACACCTTC. Translating gives CASSYQVPSDGYTF.